This is a list of T cell receptor beta chains from one sample in a study of T cells in localized non-small cell lung cancer. Some clones are missing from TCRdb's copy, which holds only in-frame ones; the method was immunoSEQ multiplex PCR. Of under 95,000 clones listed, 80% were seen once; the top ten hold roughly 9.8%. The specimen comprised peripheral blood, sampled before any cancer treatment. The origin of the receptors is a female donor older than 55 with stage I lung adenocarcinoma. Each CDR3 is given with its conserved first and last residue. D genes are given only for firm matches. Part of the rows lack a size; the others show once, few, many or a class for expanded clones.

size	V	J	D	DNA	CDR3
NA	TRBV4-1	TRBJ1-2	NA	TGCGCCAGCAGCCAAGATCGGGGCCTGTTGGGCTATGGCTACACCTTC	CASSQDRGLLGYGYTF
few	TRBV6-5	TRBJ1-5	NA	TGTGCCAGCGGCTTCAGGGTTCGCCAGCCCCAGCATTTT	CASGFRVRQPQHF
NA	TRBV5-1	TRBJ1-2	TRBD1	TGCGCCAGCAGAGAACCCACCGGGACAGTTTATGGCTACACCTTC	CASREPTGTVYGYTF
NA	TRBV9	TRBJ1-1	NA	TGTGCCAGCAGCGTAGGAATCGACGGGGCGGGGGACACTGAAGCTTTCTTT	CASSVGIDGAGDTEAFF
NA	TRBV5-1	TRBJ2-1	TRBD2	TGCGCCAGCAGCCCTGGGACTAGCGCATTCAATGAGCAGTTCTTC	CASSPGTSAFNEQFF
NA	TRBV2	TRBJ2-7	TRBD2	TGTGCCAGCATAGGCGGGAGCTCCTACGAGCAGTACTTC	CASIGGSSYEQYF
few	TRBV19	TRBJ2-7	TRBD2	TGTGCCAGTAGTATGAATCTAGCGGGAGGTCTCATCTCCTACGAGCAGTACTTC	CASSMNLAGGLISYEQYF
NA	TRBV7-2	TRBJ1-2	TRBD1	TGTGCCAGCAGCCCCACAGGGGCGGCCAACTATGGCTACACCTTC	CASSPTGAANYGYTF
NA	TRBV29-1	TRBJ2-7	NA	TGCAGCGTTGCCCCACAAGGGAGGTTCTACGAGCAGTACTTC	CSVAPQGRFYEQYF
once	TRBV19	TRBJ1-5	NA	TGTGCCAGTAGTAGGCGGGGCAATCAGCCCCAGCATTTT	CASSRRGNQPQHF
NA	TRBV28	TRBJ1-1	NA	TGTGCCAGCAGTTTTGCTGGGGCCCCCTCTGGCACTGAAGCTTTCTTT	CASSFAGAPSGTEAFF
NA	TRBV6-5	TRBJ2-6	NA	TGTGCCAGCAGCATGGCTGCTAGGGCCAACGTCCTGACTTTC	CASSMAARANVLTF
NA	TRBV18	TRBJ1-4	NA	TGTGCCAGCTCACCCGGGCCCCCTAATGAAAAACTGTTTTTT	CASSPGPPNEKLFF
NA	TRBV6-5	TRBJ1-2	NA	TGTGCCAGCAGTTACGGTCTGGGGGCTAACTATGGCTACACCTTC	CASSYGLGANYGYTF
NA	TRBV7-3	TRBJ2-1	NA	TGTGCCAGCAGCCGGGACGTATACAATGAGCAGTTCTTC	CASSRDVYNEQFF
few	TRBV15	TRBJ1-6	NA	TGTGCCACCAGCAAAGAAGGGTCTCGGGGTTCACCCCTCCACTTT	CATSKEGSRGSPLHF
few	TRBV21-1	TRBJ2-7	NA	TGTGCCAGCAGCAGAATTGGGGTTGAGGAGGGGGAAAAGGAGCAGTACTTC	CASSRIGVEEGEKEQYF
NA	TRBV7-6	TRBJ2-7	NA	TGTGCCAGCAGCAAAGGGTTGATCGTCAAAGAAGAGGAGCAGTACTTC	CASSKGLIVKEEEQYF
NA	TRBV5-4	TRBJ2-7	TRBD1	TGTGCCAGCAGCAGAGGGACAGGGGAGTCCTACGAGCAGTACTTC	CASSRGTGESYEQYF
once	TRBV4-1	TRBJ1-5	NA	TGCGCCAGCAGCCAAGCTTATAGGGACAATCAGCCCCAGCATTTT	CASSQAYRDNQPQHF
NA	TRBV4-3	TRBJ1-3	TRBD1	TGCGCCAGCAGCCCCGCTCAGGGGGGCTCTGGAAACACCATATATTTT	CASSPAQGGSGNTIYF
NA	TRBV5-1	TRBJ1-2	TRBD1	TGCGCCAGCAGCCAAACCCCCGGGACAGGGACCTTGGACTATGGCTACACCTTC	CASSQTPGTGTLDYGYTF
NA	TRBV25-1	TRBJ1-1	TRBD1	TGTGCCAGCAGTGCCCCGGACAGGCCTGAAGCTTTCTTT	CASSAPDRPEAFF
NA	TRBV13	TRBJ2-3	TRBD2	TGTGCCAGCAGCTTCGGCGGGGGGGCCGAGGATACGCAGTATTTT	CASSFGGGAEDTQYF
NA	TRBV19	TRBJ2-4	NA	TGTGCCAGTAGTATGACGGGCCGTCAGTACTTC	CASSMTGRQYF
few	TRBV6-5	TRBJ1-4	NA	TGTGCCAGCAGCGACACCCCGTGGGGGACTGAAAAACTGTTTTTT	CASSDTPWGTEKLFF
medium-sized	TRBV27	TRBJ1-1	NA	TGTGCCAGCAGTTTATCGGTAGAGAACACTGAAGCTTTCTTT	CASSLSVENTEAFF
NA	TRBV5-4	TRBJ1-4	NA	TGTGCCAGCAGCCCCTCGGAACTTTGTTTT	CASSPSELCF
NA	TRBV19	TRBJ1-1	NA	TGTGCCAGCCTTCAGGTGAACACTGAAGCTTTCTTT	CASLQVNTEAFF
many	TRBV5-4	TRBJ2-7	NA	TGTGCCAGCAGCCCTGGGACTGTTAACGAGCAGTACTTC	CASSPGTVNEQYF
NA	TRBV7-9	TRBJ1-1	NA	TGTGCCAGCAGCTTAGGAGGGGGGGTTTCGCCTGAAGCTTTCTTT	CASSLGGGVSPEAFF
NA	TRBV5-1	TRBJ2-5	NA	TGCGCCAGCCGCCCCTCCGGGGCCCAAGAGACCCAGTACTTC	CASRPSGAQETQYF
NA	TRBV28	TRBJ2-5	NA	TGTGCCAGCAGTGAGGGTAGGAGAGAGACCCAGTACTTC	CASSEGRRETQYF
NA	TRBV28	TRBJ2-7	TRBD1	TGTGCCAGCACCCCGGGACAGGTTAGCTCCTACGAGCAGTACTTC	CASTPGQVSSYEQYF
NA	TRBV5-1	TRBJ2-7	TRBD2	TGCGCCAGCAGCCCCCGCTTGAGTAGCGGGGGGCGAGTGGAGCAGTACTTC	CASSPRLSSGGRVEQYF
NA	TRBV9	TRBJ1-4	TRBD1	TGTGCCAGCAGCCCGGGACAGGTGACTAATGAAAAACTGTTTTTT	CASSPGQVTNEKLFF
NA	TRBV14	TRBJ2-5	TRBD2	TGTGCCAGCAGCCCCACCCAGGGACTAGCGGCTATACCCTACCAAGAGACCCAGTACTTC	CASSPTQGLAAIPYQETQYF
NA	TRBV19	TRBJ1-1	NA	TGTGCCACCGCGCAGGGGCGAGCGGTTGAAGCTTTCTTT	CATAQGRAVEAFF
NA	TRBV29-1	TRBJ2-1	NA	TGCAGCGCTCCCGAGGGGGGGGGCGACAATGAGCAGTTCTTC	CSAPEGGGDNEQFF
once	TRBV19	TRBJ1-2	NA	TGTGCCAGTAGTACCAGGGCTGGGTATGGCTACACCTTC	CASSTRAGYGYTF
NA	TRBV1	TRBJ2-3	NA	TGCACCAGCAGCCAAGAAAGTGTGACGGGAGGTATAGATACGCAGTATTTT	CTSSQESVTGGIDTQYF
NA	TRBV19	TRBJ2-2	NA	TGTGCCAGTAGTATAGTCTTTAGGGTAACTACCGGGGAGCTGTTTTTT	CASSIVFRVTTGELFF
NA	TRBV7-9	TRBJ2-3	NA	TGTGCCAGCAGCTACGGTCTCTCGGGAGATACGCAGTATTTT	CASSYGLSGDTQYF
NA	TRBV7-8	TRBJ2-2	NA	TGTGCCGGCGACGGAGATAACACCGGGGAGCTGTTTTTT	CAGDGDNTGELFF
NA	TRBV7-3	TRBJ2-3	TRBD2	TGTGCCAGCAGCTTAAGCGGCGGGGGGTCAACAGATACGCAGTATTTT	CASSLSGGGSTDTQYF
NA	TRBV11-3	TRBJ2-3	NA	TGTGCCAGCAGCTTAGACCGCACAGATACGCAGTATTTT	CASSLDRTDTQYF
NA	TRBV10-2	TRBJ1-2	TRBD1	TGCGCCAGCAGGGAGGGACAGGCCAATGGCTACACCTTC	CASREGQANGYTF
NA	TRBV7-3	TRBJ2-3	NA	TGTGCCAGCAGCTTAATGGGCGGGGACACAGATACGCAGTATTTT	CASSLMGGDTDTQYF
NA	TRBV15	TRBJ2-3	NA	TGTGCCACCAGCTTCGGCGGGGACAGCACAGATACGCAGTATTTT	CATSFGGDSTDTQYF
NA	TRBV7-9	TRBJ2-1	NA	TGTGCCAGCAGCTTAGCAGGGATCTCCTACAATGAGCAGTTCTTC	CASSLAGISYNEQFF
few	TRBV7-2	TRBJ2-3	NA	TGTGCCAGCAGCTTAGTGGGAGGTAGCACAGATACGCAGTATTTT	CASSLVGGSTDTQYF
NA	TRBV28	TRBJ1-5	TRBD1	TGTGCCAGCAGTTTAAGGGCAGGGGGCCAGCCCCAGCATTTT	CASSLRAGGQPQHF
NA	TRBV9	TRBJ2-6	NA	TGTGCCAGCAGCGTAGGTTCTGGGGCCAACGTCCTGACTTTC	CASSVGSGANVLTF
NA	TRBV9	TRBJ1-1	NA	TGTGCCAGCAGCGTAGAAGAGGAGTCCCGAATCACTGAAGCTTTCTTT	CASSVEEESRITEAFF
NA	TRBV6-1	TRBJ2-3	NA	TGTGCCAGCAGTTTAGACAGGTCAGATACGCAGTATTTT	CASSLDRSDTQYF
NA	TRBV28	TRBJ2-7	TRBD1	TGTGCCAGTAGGGACAGGGGGCCCAGGGGCTCCTACGAGCAGTACTTC	CASRDRGPRGSYEQYF